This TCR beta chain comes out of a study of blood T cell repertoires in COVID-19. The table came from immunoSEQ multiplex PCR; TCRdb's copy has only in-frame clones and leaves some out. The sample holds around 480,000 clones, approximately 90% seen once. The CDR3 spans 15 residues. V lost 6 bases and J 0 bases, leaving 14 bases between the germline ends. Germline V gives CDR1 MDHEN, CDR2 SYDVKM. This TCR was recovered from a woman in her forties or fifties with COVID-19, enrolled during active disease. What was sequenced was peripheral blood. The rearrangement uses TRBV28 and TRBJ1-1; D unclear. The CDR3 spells CASRPHGELNTEAFF. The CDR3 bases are TGTGCCAGCAGACCTCACGGGGAGTTGAACACTGAAGCTTTCTTT.